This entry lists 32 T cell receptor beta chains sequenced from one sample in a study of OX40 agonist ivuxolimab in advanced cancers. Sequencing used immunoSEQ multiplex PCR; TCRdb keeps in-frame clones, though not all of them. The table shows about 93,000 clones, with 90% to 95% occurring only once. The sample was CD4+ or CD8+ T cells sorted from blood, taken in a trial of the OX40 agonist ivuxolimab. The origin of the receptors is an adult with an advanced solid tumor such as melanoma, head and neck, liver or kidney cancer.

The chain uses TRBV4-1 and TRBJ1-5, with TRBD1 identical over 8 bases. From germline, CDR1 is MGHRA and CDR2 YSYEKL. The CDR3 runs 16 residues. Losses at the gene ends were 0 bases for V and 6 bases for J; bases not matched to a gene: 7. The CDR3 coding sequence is TGCGCCAGCAGCCAAGAACCAGGGGGCATCACTCAGCCCCAGCATTTT. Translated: CASSQEPGGITQPQHF.

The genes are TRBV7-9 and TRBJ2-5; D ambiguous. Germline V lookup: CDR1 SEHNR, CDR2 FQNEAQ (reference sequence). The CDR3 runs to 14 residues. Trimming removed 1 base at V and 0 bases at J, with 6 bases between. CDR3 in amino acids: CASSLVSNQETQYF. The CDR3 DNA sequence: TGTGCCAGCAGCTTAGTTTCAAACCAAGAGACCCAGTACTTC.

The CDR3: CASSTLTGRKDTEAFF. CDR3 sequence (DNA): TGCGCCAGCAGCACACTCACAGGAAGGAAAGACACTGAAGCTTTCTTT. This sequence joins TRBV4-1 and TRBJ1-1; perhaps TRBD1 as D (5 bases). The CDR3 length is 16 residues. The germline gives CDR1 MGHRA, CDR2 YSYEKL. V was clipped by 5 bases and J by 3 bases, with 19 bases between them.

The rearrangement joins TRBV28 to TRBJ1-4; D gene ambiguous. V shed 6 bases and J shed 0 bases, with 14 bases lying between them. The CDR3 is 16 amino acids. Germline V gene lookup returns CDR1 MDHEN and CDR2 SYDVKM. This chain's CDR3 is CASSKLRPATNEKLFF. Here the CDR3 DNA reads TGTGCCAGCAGCAAACTGCGGCCCGCAACTAATGAAAAACTGTTTTTT.

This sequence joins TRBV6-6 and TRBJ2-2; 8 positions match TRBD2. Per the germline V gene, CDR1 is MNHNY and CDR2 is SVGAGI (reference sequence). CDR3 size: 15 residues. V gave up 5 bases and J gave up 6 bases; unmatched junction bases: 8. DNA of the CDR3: TGTGCCAGCAGTGGCTCCGGACTAGCCGCCGGGGAGCTGTTTTTT. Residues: CASSGSGLAAGELFF.

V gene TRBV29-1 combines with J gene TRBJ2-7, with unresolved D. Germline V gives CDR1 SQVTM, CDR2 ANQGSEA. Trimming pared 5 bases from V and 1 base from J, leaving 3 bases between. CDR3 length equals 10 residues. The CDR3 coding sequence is TGCAGCGTTAAGTCCTACGAGCAGTACTTC. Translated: CSVKSYEQYF.

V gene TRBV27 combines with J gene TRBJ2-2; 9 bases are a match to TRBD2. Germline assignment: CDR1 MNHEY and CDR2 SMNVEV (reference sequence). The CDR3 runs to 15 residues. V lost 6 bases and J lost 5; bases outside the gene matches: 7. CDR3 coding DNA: TGTGCCAGCAGACCAGCGGGAGGTCGGACCGGGGAGCTGTTTTTT. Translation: CASRPAGGRTGELFF.

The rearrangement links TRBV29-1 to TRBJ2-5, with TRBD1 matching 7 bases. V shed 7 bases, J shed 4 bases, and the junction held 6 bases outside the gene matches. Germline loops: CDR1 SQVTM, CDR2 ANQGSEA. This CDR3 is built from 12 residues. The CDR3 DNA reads TGCAGCGCTATGACAGGGTTAGAGACCCAGTACTTC. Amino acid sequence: CSAMTGLETQYF.

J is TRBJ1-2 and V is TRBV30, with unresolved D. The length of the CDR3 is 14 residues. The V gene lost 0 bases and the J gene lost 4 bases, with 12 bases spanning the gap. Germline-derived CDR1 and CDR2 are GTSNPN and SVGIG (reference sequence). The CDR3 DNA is TGTGCCTGGAGTGTACTCGGGTTAGGCTATGGCTACACCTTC. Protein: CAWSVLGLGYGYTF.

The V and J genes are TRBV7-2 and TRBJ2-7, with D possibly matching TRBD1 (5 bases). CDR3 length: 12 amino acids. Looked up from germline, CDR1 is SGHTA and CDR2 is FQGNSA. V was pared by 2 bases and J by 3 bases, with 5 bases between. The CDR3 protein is CASSLTGYEQYF. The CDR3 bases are TGTGCCAGCAGCTTAACAGGCTACGAGCAGTACTTC.

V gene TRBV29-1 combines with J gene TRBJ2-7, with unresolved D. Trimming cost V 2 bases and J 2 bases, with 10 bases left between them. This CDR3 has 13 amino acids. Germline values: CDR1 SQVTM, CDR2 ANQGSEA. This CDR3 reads CSVERVGTYEQYF. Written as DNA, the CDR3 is TGCAGCGTTGAAAGGGTGGGGACCTACGAGCAGTACTTC.

The CDR3 DNA sequence: TGTGCCAGTAGTCCCGGACAGGGAGGGGACTATGGCTACACCTTC. Amino acid sequence: CASSPGQGGDYGYTF. This chain uses TRBV19 with TRBJ1-2; 8 bases fit TRBD1. The CDR3 sequence is 15 residues long. The V gene end was trimmed by 5 bases and the J gene end by 3 bases; junction bases not matched to a gene: 8. The V gene's germline CDR1 is LNHDA and CDR2 SQIVND (reference sequence).

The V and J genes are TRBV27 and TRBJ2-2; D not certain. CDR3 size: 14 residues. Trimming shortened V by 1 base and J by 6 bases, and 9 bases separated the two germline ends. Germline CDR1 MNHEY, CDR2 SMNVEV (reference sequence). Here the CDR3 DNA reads TGTGCCAGCAGTTTATTCCCGGGTTCCGGGGAGCTGTTTTTT. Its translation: CASSLFPGSGELFF.

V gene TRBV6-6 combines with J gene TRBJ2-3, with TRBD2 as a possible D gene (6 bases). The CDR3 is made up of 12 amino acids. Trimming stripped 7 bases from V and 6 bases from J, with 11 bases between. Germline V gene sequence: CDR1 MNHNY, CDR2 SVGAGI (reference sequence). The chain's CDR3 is CASNLSGDTQYF. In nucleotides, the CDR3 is TGTGCCAGCAATCTAAGCGGGGATACGCAGTATTTT.

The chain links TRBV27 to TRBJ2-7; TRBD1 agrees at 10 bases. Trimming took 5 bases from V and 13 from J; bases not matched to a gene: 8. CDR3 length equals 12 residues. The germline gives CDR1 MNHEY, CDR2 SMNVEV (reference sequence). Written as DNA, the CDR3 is TGTGCCAGCAGTACACTGGGGACAGGGGCCTACTTC. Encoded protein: CASSTLGTGAYF.

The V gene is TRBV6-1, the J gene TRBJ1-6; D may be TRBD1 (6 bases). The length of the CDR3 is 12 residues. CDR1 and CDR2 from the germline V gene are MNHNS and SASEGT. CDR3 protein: CGSGQRDSPLHF. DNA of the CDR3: TGTGGATCGGGACAAAGGGATTCACCCCTCCACTTT.

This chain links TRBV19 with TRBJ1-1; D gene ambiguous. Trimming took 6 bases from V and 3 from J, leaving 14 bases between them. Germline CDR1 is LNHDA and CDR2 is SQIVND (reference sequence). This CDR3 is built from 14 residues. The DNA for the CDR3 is TGTGCCAGTAGCCCTCCGGGAAGGTACACTGAAGCTTTCTTT. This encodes CASSPPGRYTEAFF.

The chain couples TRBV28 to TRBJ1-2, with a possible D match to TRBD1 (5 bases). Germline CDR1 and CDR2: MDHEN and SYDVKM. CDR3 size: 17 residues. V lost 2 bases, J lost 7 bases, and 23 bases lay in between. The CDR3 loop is CASSLGGNAGYVVGYTF. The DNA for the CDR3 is TGTGCCAGCAGTTTAGGGGGGAACGCAGGGTATGTTGTTGGCTACACCTTC.

CDR3 bases: TGTGCCAGCAGCGGGTCAATAGCGGGGGGTGGTACAGATACGCAGTATTTT. Protein sequence: CASSGSIAGGGTDTQYF. The J gene is TRBJ2-3, the V gene TRBV9; 10 bases agree with TRBD2. This CDR3 region has 17 residues. CDR1 and CDR2 from the germline V gene are SGDLS and YYNGEE. V lost 3 bases, J lost 3 bases, and 10 bases stayed unmatched.

The CDR3 sequence is CASSQNRRLSGANVLTF. The DNA of the CDR3 is TGCGCCAGCAGCCAAAACAGGAGGTTATCTGGGGCCAACGTCCTGACTTTC. The chain employs TRBV4-3 and TRBJ2-6; either TRBD1 or TRBD2 may fit D (5 bases each). This CDR3 is 17 amino acids long. Germline V gene lookup returns CDR1 LGHNA and CDR2 YSLEER. Trimming pared 2 bases from V and 1 base from J, leaving 12 bases between.

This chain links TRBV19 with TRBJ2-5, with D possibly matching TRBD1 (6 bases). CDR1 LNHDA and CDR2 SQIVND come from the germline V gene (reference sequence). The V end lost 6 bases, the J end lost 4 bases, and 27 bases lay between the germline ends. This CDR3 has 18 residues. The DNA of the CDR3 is TGTGCCAGTAGCAATATCCCAGGGACACGGGCAATAGGAGAGACCCAGTACTTC. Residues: CASSNIPGTRAIGETQYF.

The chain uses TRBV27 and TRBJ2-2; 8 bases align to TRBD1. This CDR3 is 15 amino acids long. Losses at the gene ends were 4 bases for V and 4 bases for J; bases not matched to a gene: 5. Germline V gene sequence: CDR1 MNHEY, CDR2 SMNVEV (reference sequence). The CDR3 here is CASSYQGAGTGELFF. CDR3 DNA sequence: TGTGCCAGCAGTTACCAGGGGGCCGGCACCGGGGAGCTGTTTTTT.

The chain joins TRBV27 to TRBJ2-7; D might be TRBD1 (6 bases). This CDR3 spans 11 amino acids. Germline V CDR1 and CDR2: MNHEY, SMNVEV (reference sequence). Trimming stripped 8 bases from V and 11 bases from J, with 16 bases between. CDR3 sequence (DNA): TGTGCCAGCGGAACAGGGACCTTTAAGTACTTC. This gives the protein CASGTGTFKYF.

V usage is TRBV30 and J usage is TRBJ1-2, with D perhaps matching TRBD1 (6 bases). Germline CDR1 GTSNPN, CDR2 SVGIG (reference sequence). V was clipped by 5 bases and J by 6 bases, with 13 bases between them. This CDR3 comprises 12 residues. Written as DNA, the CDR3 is TGTGCCTGGGATGGGACAATCCATGGCTACACCTTC. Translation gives CAWDGTIHGYTF.

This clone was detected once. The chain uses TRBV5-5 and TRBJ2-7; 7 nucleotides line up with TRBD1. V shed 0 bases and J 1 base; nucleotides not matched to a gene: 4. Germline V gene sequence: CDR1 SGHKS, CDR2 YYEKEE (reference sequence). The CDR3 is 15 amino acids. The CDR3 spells CASSLDRGRSYEQYF. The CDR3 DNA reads TGTGCCAGCAGCTTGGACAGGGGACGGTCCTACGAGCAGTACTTC.

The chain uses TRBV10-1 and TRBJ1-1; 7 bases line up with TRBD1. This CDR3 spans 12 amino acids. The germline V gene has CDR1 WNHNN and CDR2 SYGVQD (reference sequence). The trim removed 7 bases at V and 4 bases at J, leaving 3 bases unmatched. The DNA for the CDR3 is TGCGCCAGCAATAACAGGGGCACTGAAGCTTTCTTT. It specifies CASNNRGTEAFF.

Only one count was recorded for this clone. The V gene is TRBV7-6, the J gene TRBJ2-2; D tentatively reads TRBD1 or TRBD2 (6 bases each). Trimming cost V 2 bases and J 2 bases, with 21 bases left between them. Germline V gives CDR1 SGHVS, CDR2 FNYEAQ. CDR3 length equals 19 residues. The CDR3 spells CASSLSGGPGGRNTGELFF. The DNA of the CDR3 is TGTGCCAGCAGCTTAAGTGGGGGCCCCGGGGGAAGAAACACCGGGGAGCTGTTTTTT. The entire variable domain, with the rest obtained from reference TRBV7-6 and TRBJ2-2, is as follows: GAGVSQSPRYKVTKRGQDVALRCDPISGHVSLYWYRQALGQGPEFLTYFNYEAQQDKSGLPNDRFSAERPEGSISTLTIQRTEQRDSAMYRCASSLSGGPGGRNTGELFFGEGSRLTVL.

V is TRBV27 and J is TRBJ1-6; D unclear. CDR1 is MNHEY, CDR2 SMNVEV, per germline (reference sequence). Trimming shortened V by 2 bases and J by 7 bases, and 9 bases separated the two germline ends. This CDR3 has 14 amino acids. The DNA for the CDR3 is TGTGCCAGCAGTTTAGGGGTTACCAATTCACCCCTCCACTTT. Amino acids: CASSLGVTNSPLHF.

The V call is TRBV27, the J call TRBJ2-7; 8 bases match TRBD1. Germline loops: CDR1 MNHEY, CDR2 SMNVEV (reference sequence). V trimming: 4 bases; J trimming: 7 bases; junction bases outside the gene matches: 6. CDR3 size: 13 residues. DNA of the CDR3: TGTGCCAGCAGTTCCCAGGGGGCTAGAGAGCAGTACTTC. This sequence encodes CASSSQGAREQYF.

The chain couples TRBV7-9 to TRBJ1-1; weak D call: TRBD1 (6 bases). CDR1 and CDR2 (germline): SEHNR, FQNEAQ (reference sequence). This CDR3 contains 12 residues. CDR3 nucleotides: TGTGCTTGGGGGGGCGCGGACACTGAAGCTTTCTTT. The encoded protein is CAWGGADTEAFF.

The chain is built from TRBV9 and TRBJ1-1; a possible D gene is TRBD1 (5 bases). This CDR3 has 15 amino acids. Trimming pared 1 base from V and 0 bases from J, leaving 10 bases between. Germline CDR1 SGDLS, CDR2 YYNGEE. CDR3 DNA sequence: TGTGCCAGCAGCGTATTGGAGGGGTTGAACACTGAAGCTTTCTTT. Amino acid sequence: CASSVLEGLNTEAFF.

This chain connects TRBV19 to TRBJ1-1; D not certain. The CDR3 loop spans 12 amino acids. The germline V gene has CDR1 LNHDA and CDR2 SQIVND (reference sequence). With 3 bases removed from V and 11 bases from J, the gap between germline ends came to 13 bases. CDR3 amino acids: CASSMGRGWAFF. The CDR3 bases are TGTGCCAGTAGTATGGGAAGAGGATGGGCTTTCTTT.